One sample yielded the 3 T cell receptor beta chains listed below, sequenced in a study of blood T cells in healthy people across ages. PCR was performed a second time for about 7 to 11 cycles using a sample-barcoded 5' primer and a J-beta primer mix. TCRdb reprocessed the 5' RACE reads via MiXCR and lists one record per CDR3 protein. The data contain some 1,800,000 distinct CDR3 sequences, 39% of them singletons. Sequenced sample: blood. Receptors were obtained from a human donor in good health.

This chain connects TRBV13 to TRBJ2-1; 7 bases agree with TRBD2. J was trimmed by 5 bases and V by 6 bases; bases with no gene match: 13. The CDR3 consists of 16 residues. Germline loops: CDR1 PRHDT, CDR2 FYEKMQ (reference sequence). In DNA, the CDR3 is TGTGCCAGCAGTCCCCCGCGGGGGATAATTAACAATGAGCAGTTCTTC. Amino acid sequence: CASSPPRGIINNEQFF.

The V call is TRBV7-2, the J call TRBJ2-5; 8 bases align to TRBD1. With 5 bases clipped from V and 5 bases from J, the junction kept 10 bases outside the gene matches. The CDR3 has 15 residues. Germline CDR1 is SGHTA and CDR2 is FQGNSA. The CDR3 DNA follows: TGTGCCAGCAGCATTCAAATACAGGGGGATGAGACCCAGTACTTC. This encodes CASSIQIQGDETQYF.

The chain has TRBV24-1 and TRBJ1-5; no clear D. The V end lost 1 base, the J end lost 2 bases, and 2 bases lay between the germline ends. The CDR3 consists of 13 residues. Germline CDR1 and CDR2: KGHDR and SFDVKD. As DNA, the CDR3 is TGTGCCACCAGTGATTTAGGCAATCAGCCCCAGCATTTT. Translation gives CATSDLGNQPQHF.